This is a list of T cell receptor beta chains from one sample in a study of T cell repertoires in cytomegalovirus infection. Using its own MiXCR run on the reads, TCRdb lists one record per CDR3 protein. The data show roughly 320,000 distinct CDR3 sequences, around 9.5% seen once. Sequenced material: PBMCs. These receptors were collected from a human donor in good health (CMV status not recorded). Some clones in this sample may be carry-over from other donors' samples. Both conserved end residues are part of each CDR3. A D gene is named only where the DNA matches it firmly. Size is omitted from some rows. Given values are once, few, many or a class for expanded clones.

j_call: TRBJ1-1
v_call: TRBV7-2
clone_size: many
d_call: NA
cdr3_aa: CASSLALVRVNTEAFF
cdr3_nt: TGTGCCAGCAGCTTAGCGCTCGTGAGGGTGAACACTGAAGCTTTCTTT

j_call: TRBJ1-2
v_call: TRBV28
clone_size: many
d_call: NA
cdr3_aa: CASMLLRGNYGYTF
cdr3_nt: TGTGCCAGCATGTTGTTAAGGGGGAACTATGGCTACACCTTC

j_call: TRBJ1-6
v_call: TRBV27
clone_size: NA
d_call: NA
cdr3_aa: CASSSSWGPAGNSPLHF
cdr3_nt: TGTGCCAGCAGTTCCTCCTGGGGGCCCGCCGGTAATTCACCCCTCCACTTT

j_call: TRBJ2-1
v_call: TRBV9
clone_size: NA
d_call: TRBD2
cdr3_aa: CASSVSGGATYGEQFF
cdr3_nt: TGTGCCAGCAGCGTTAGCGGGGGGGCCACATACGGTGAGCAGTTCTTC

j_call: TRBJ1-5
v_call: TRBV24-1
clone_size: few
d_call: TRBD1
cdr3_aa: CATSPGQLNQPQHF
cdr3_nt: TGTGCCACCAGTCCGGGACAGCTGAATCAGCCCCAGCATTTT

j_call: TRBJ2-7
v_call: TRBV11-2
clone_size: many
d_call: TRBD2
cdr3_aa: CASSLFSSGAFYEQYF
cdr3_nt: TGTGCCAGCAGCTTGTTTTCTAGCGGAGCGTTCTACGAGCAGTACTTC

j_call: TRBJ2-3
v_call: TRBV29-1
clone_size: many
d_call: NA
cdr3_aa: CSVEDPYAGPTDTQYF
cdr3_nt: TGCAGCGTTGAAGATCCCTATGCGGGGCCCACAGATACGCAGTATTTT

j_call: TRBJ2-6
v_call: TRBV4-2
clone_size: NA
d_call: TRBD1
cdr3_aa: CASRRGTGGSGANVLTF
cdr3_nt: TGTGCCAGCAGGCGAGGGACAGGGGGTTCTGGGGCCAACGTCCTGACTTTC

j_call: TRBJ1-3
v_call: TRBV20-1
clone_size: few
d_call: NA
cdr3_aa: CSAYNRNSGNTIYF
cdr3_nt: TGCAGTGCTTATAACAGGAACTCTGGAAACACCATATATTTT

j_call: TRBJ2-3
v_call: TRBV18
clone_size: NA
d_call: TRBD1
cdr3_aa: CASSVRDSSTDTQYF
cdr3_nt: TGTGCCAGCTCAGTCCGGGACAGCAGCACAGATACGCAGTATTTT

j_call: TRBJ2-7
v_call: TRBV6-5
clone_size: many
d_call: TRBD2
cdr3_aa: CASSYTFSSGSVTDEQYF
cdr3_nt: TGTGCCAGCAGTTACACCTTCTCTAGCGGGAGTGTGACCGACGAGCAGTACTTC

j_call: TRBJ2-5
v_call: TRBV20-1
clone_size: NA
d_call: NA
cdr3_aa: CSARTVEETQYF
cdr3_nt: TGCAGTGCTAGAACCGTCGAAGAGACCCAGTACTTC

j_call: TRBJ2-3
v_call: TRBV7-2
clone_size: few
d_call: TRBD2
cdr3_aa: CASSPLAEITTDTQYF
cdr3_nt: TGTGCCAGCAGCCCCCTAGCGGAAATAACAACAGATACGCAGTATTTT

j_call: TRBJ1-2
v_call: TRBV7-2
clone_size: many
d_call: NA
cdr3_aa: CASSLAGIYGYTF
cdr3_nt: TGTGCCAGCAGCTTAGCAGGAATCTATGGCTACACCTTC

j_call: TRBJ2-7
v_call: TRBV28
clone_size: NA
d_call: NA
cdr3_aa: CASSLPAGYEQYF
cdr3_nt: TGTGCCAGCAGTTTACCCGCCGGCTACGAGCAGTACTTC

j_call: TRBJ2-1
v_call: TRBV7-3
clone_size: many
d_call: NA
cdr3_aa: CASSLRQYNEQFF
cdr3_nt: TGTGCCAGCAGCTTAAGACAATACAATGAGCAGTTCTTC

j_call: TRBJ2-1
v_call: TRBV12-3/TRBV12-4
clone_size: NA
d_call: NA
cdr3_aa: CASSLWTLNEQFF
cdr3_nt: TGTGCCAGCAGTCTTTGGACTCTCAATGAGCAGTTCTTC

j_call: TRBJ2-3
v_call: TRBV11-2
clone_size: many
d_call: TRBD2
cdr3_aa: CASRPHPGLADTQYF
cdr3_nt: TGTGCCAGCAGACCCCATCCGGGACTAGCGGATACGCAGTATTTT

j_call: TRBJ2-3
v_call: TRBV7-2
clone_size: many
d_call: NA
cdr3_aa: CASSLILGGRTDTQYF
cdr3_nt: TGTGCCAGCAGCTTAATCTTGGGGGGAAGGACAGATACGCAGTATTTT

j_call: TRBJ1-5
v_call: TRBV5-4
clone_size: once
d_call: TRBD1
cdr3_aa: CASSFDRGQPQHF
cdr3_nt: TGTGCCAGCAGCTTCGACAGGGGTCAGCCCCAGCATTTT

j_call: TRBJ2-7
v_call: TRBV7-2
clone_size: many
d_call: TRBD1
cdr3_aa: CASSLADRVLSYEQYF
cdr3_nt: TGTGCCAGCAGCTTAGCGGACAGGGTACTGTCCTACGAGCAGTACTTC

j_call: TRBJ2-5
v_call: TRBV27
clone_size: NA
d_call: NA
cdr3_aa: CASSHGLLQETQYF
cdr3_nt: TGTGCCAGCAGCCACGGACTCCTCCAAGAGACCCAGTACTTC

j_call: TRBJ2-7
v_call: TRBV28
clone_size: few
d_call: NA
cdr3_aa: CASSFTGAPPYEQYF
cdr3_nt: TGTGCCAGCAGTTTTACGGGAGCCCCTCCCTACGAGCAGTACTTC

j_call: TRBJ1-5
v_call: TRBV18
clone_size: many
d_call: TRBD1
cdr3_aa: CASSPGTGGNQPQHF
cdr3_nt: TGTGCCAGCTCCCCCGGGACAGGGGGCAATCAGCCCCAGCATTTT

j_call: TRBJ1-1
v_call: TRBV7-2
clone_size: many
d_call: NA
cdr3_aa: CASSLQPRVNTEAFF
cdr3_nt: TGTGCCAGCAGCTTACAACCACGGGTGAACACTGAAGCTTTCTTT

j_call: TRBJ1-3
v_call: TRBV15
clone_size: many
d_call: NA
cdr3_aa: CATSRAGIEGNTIYF
cdr3_nt: TGTGCCACCAGCAGAGCCGGGATTGAGGGAAACACCATATATTTT

j_call: TRBJ2-1
v_call: TRBV6-1
clone_size: NA
d_call: TRBD2
cdr3_aa: CAGGLAGVPNEQFF
cdr3_nt: TGTGCCGGAGGACTAGCGGGAGTTCCCAATGAGCAGTTCTTC